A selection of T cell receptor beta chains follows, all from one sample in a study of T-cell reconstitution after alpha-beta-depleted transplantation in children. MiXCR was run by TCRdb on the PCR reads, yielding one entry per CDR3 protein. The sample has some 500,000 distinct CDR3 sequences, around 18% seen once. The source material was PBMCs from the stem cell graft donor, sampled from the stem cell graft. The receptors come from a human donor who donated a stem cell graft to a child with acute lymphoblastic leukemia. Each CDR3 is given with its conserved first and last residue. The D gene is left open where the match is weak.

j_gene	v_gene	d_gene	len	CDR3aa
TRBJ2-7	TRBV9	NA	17	CASSVDATIFPPYEQYF
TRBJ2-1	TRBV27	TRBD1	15	CASRGSGTGFWEQFF
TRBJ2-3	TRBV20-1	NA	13	CSAVDRPSNQQYF
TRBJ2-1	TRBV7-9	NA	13	CASGHLSYNEQFF
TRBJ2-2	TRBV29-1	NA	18	CSVEDGGAATTNTGELFF
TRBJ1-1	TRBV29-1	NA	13	CSVVAAVGTEAFF
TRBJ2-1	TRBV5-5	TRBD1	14	CASIRDRAYNEQFF
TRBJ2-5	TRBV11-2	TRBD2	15	CASSPGTSVRETQYF
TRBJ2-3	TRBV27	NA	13	CASSFSGSHTQYF
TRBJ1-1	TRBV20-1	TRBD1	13	CSAGTGADTEAFF
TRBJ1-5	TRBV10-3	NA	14	CAISERGSNQPQHF
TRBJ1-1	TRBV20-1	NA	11	CKGVKSTEAFF
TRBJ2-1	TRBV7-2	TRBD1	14	CASRLTGVYNEQFF
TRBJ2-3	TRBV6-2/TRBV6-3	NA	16	CASSYSPGFSTDTQYF
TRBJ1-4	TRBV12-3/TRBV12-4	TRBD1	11	CASSPGGKLFF
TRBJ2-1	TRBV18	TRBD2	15	CASDSGTSGLNEQFF
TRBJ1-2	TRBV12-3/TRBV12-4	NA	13	CASSLNQGYGYTF
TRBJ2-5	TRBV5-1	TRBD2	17	CASSGKTSGPHQETQYF
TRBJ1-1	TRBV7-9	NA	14	CASSLVTIHTEAFF
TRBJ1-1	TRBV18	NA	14	CASSPQGTDTEAFF
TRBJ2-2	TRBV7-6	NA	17	CASSLESATANTGELFF
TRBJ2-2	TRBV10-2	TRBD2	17	CASSESGTSGYTGELFF
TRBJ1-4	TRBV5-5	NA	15	CASSLAPTVNEKLFF
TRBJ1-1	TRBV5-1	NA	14	CASSLDISITEAFF
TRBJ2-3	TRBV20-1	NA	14	CSARVIDGTDTQYF
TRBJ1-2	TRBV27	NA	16	CASSLSSGGWNYGYTF
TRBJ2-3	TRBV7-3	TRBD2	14	CASSLRTSPDTQYF
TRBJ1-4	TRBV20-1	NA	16	CSARDSRVGGLGELFF
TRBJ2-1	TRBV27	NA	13	CASGPSSYNEQFF
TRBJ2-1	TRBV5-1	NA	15	CASSLAGSPFNEQFF
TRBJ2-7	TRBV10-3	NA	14	CAISEILAGYEQYF
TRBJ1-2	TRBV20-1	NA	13	CSVSPGISYGYTF
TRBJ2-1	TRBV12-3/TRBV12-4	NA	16	CASSTGSLSSYNEQFF
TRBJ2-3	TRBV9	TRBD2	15	CASSPSGRAADTQYF
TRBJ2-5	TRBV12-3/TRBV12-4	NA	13	CASRRDGQETQYF
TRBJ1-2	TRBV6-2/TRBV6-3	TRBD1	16	CASRDQTGGAVYGYTF
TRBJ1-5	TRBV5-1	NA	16	CASSLEGRSEGQPQHF
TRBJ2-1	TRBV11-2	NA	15	CASSLRIGTPGEQFF
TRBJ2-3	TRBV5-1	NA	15	CASSRWTTSTDTQYF
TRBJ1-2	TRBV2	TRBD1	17	CAISLRDRATINYGYTF
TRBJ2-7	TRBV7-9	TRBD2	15	CASSPGTSGDYEQYF
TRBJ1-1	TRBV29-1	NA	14	CSVGRRGLGSEAFF
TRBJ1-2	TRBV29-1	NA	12	CSVDGDGYGYTF
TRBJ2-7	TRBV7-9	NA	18	CASSLARPASASSYEQYF
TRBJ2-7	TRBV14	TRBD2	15	CASSQSLAGYYEQYF
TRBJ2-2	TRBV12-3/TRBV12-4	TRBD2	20	CASSHSRRGLAGANTGELFF
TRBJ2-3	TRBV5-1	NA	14	CASSFEGRGDTQYF
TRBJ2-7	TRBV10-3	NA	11	CAIGGAYEQYF
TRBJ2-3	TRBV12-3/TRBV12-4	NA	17	CASSWGATGFMSDTQYF
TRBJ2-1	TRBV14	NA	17	CASSRARGRARYNEQFF
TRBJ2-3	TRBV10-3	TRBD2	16	CATTTGLAGDADTQYF
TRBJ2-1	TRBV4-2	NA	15	CASSPASDSYNEQFF
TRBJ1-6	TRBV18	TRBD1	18	CASSPLGTGKKINSPLHF
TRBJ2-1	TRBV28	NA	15	CASNTRPLGYNEQFF
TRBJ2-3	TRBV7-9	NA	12	CASSPPQDTQYF
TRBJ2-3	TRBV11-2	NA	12	CASSHPGPTQYF
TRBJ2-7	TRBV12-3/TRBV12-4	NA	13	CASREGWPSEQYF
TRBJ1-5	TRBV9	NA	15	CASSASGIGNQPQHF
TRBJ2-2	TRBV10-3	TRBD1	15	CAISRDRDDTGELFF